The 17 T cell receptor beta chains given below trace back to one sample, sequenced in a study of spatial heterogeneity in lung cancer. TCRdb re-analysed the 5' RACE reads in MiXCR, keeping a single row per CDR3 protein. This table has about 94,000 distinct CDR3 sequences, just under 20% appearing once. Stated time point: blood at routine non-recurrence follow-up after resection. The sequenced sample was PBMCs, obtained at follow-up. Every receptor here comes from a male donor with early-stage non-small cell lung cancer.

J is TRBJ2-5 and V is TRBV3-1, with D unresolved. Germline CDR1 and CDR2: LGHDT and YNNKEL (reference sequence). Trimming removed 1 base at V and 6 bases at J, with 3 bases between. The CDR3 totals 11 residues. The CDR3 is CASSQVKTQYF. The CDR3 DNA reads TGTGCCAGCAGCCAAGTTAAGACCCAGTACTTC.

The CDR3 sequence is CATSDPGGRGNEQFF. Written as DNA, the CDR3 is TGTGCCACCAGCGATCCAGGGGGCAGGGGGAATGAGCAGTTCTTC. The chain couples TRBV24-1 to TRBJ2-1; the match to TRBD1 covers 8 bases. Germline CDR1 reads KGHDR; CDR2 reads SFDVKD. After removal of 7 bases from V and 7 bases from J, the junction contained 11 bases not matched to a gene. The CDR3 runs 15 residues.

This clonotype has only a few counts. The genes are TRBV20-1 and TRBJ1-1; possible D gene TRBD1, 6 bases. CDR1 DFQATT and CDR2 SNEGSKA come from the germline V gene (reference sequence). V lost 5 bases and J lost 1, with 17 bases in between. The CDR3 consists of 15 residues. In nucleotides, the CDR3 is TGCAGTGCTGGGGGCTTTTCTTCCCCGAACACTGAAGCTTTCTTT. It specifies CSAGGFSSPNTEAFF.

This clonotype was observed many times. This chain uses TRBV15 with TRBJ1-2, with 7 positions matching TRBD1. The CDR3 runs to 12 residues. V lost 5 bases and J lost 8; bases outside the gene matches: 5. The germline gives CDR1 LNHNV, CDR2 YYDKDF (reference sequence). CDR3 residues: CATSFSGGGYTF. Written as DNA, the CDR3 is TGTGCCACCAGCTTCTCAGGGGGAGGCTACACCTTC.

Worth noting for this clonotype: With a much larger clone just one base away, this may be a read error. The CDR3 coding sequence is TGCAGCGTTGTGGGCAGACTCGTTCGGGAGACCCGGTACTTC. This translates into CSVVGRLVRETRYF. This chain connects TRBV29-1 to TRBJ2-5, with D maybe TRBD2 (6 bases). The CDR3 loop spans 14 amino acids. Germline CDR1 SQVTM, CDR2 ANQGSEA.

The chain links TRBV5-5 to TRBJ2-7, with D possibly TRBD2 on 5 matching bases. Between the trimmed V and J ends, which lost 0 bases and 7 bases, there was a span of 14 bases. CDR1 SGHKS and CDR2 YYEKEE come from the germline V gene (reference sequence). The CDR3 has 14 residues. This chain's CDR3 is CASSLAGLRREQYF. The CDR3 DNA reads TGTGCCAGCAGCTTGGCCGGACTCAGGCGGGAGCAGTACTTC.

The V call is TRBV3-1, the J call TRBJ2-5; 7 bases line up with TRBD1. Germline trimming cut 1 base from V and 3 bases from J; bases unmatched to any gene: 11. CDR1 and CDR2 (germline): LGHDT, YNNKEL (reference sequence). The CDR3 spans 17 residues. CDR3 coding DNA: TGTGCCAGCAGCCAAGGCGGATTACATGGGACAGAAGAGACCCAGTACTTC. Translation: CASSQGGLHGTEETQYF.

V and J are TRBV5-1 and TRBJ1-3; D uncertain. V gave up 4 bases and J gave up 0 bases, with 11 bases separating them. Germline CDR1 SGHRS, CDR2 YFSETQ. The CDR3 spans 15 residues. The CDR3 DNA reads TGCGCCAGCAGCCCCCAGGCGGACTCTGGAAACACCATATATTTT. This gives the protein CASSPQADSGNTIYF.

This clonotype appeared a few times. This chain uses TRBV12-3 or TRBV12-4 with TRBJ2-1; 9 nucleotides line up with TRBD2. The V segment lost 11 bases and the J segment 3 bases; nucleotides outside the gene matches: 11. The CDR3 length is 15 residues. CDR3 region: CAGTGLAGYYNEQFF. Here the CDR3 DNA reads TGTGCCGGGACGGGGCTAGCGGGGTACTACAATGAGCAGTTCTTC.

This rearrangement joins TRBV7-8 to TRBJ2-3; the D call may be TRBD1 or TRBD2 (5 bases each). Germline V gene sequence: CDR1 SGHVS, CDR2 FQNEAQ. CDR3 length equals 16 residues. Deletions cut 7 bases from V and 1 base from J, with 18 bases between. CDR3 sequence: CASNFSPGHRTDTQYF. CDR3 nucleotides: TGTGCCAGCAACTTCTCCCCGGGGCACCGCACAGATACGCAGTATTTT.

V gene TRBV7-2 combines with J gene TRBJ2-5, with 9 nucleotides matching TRBD2. Trimming cost V 0 bases and J 12 bases; bases outside gene matches: 20. Germline V lookup: CDR1 SGHTA, CDR2 FQGNSA. The CDR3 consists of 18 residues. The CDR3 spells CASSLASGTSRGMETKYF. The DNA of the CDR3 is TGTGCCAGCAGCTTAGCGTCGGGGACTAGCCGGGGGATGGAAACCAAGTACTTC.

This clonotype was counted only a few times. The chain joins TRBV7-6 to TRBJ2-1; the D is unclear. Germline lookup yields CDR1 SGHVS and CDR2 FNYEAQ. V dropped 1 base and J dropped 6 bases, with 7 bases sitting between them. The CDR3 consists of 13 residues. The CDR3 bases are TGTGCCAGCAGCTTAGGCTCTAGCAATGAGCAGTTCTTC. Protein: CASSLGSSNEQFF.

In this sample, this clonotype turned up a few times. The chain combines TRBV2 with TRBJ1-2; 10 bases match TRBD1. Per germline, CDR1 SNHLY and CDR2 FYNNEI. The CDR3 is made up of 15 amino acids. V lost 7 bases and J lost 6; bases outside the gene matches: 11. CDR3 nucleotide sequence: TGTGCCAGCAATCCGTCAAGACAGGGGGCGGATGGCTACACCTTC. This translates into CASNPSRQGADGYTF.

A few counts support this clonotype. CDR3 loop: CATPVRERRSNTGELFF. In nucleotides, the CDR3 is TGTGCCACCCCGGTTCGCGAGAGGAGGTCGAACACCGGGGAGCTGTTTTTT. The chain joins TRBV12-3 or TRBV12-4 to TRBJ2-2; D is perhaps TRBD2 (5 bases). Between the trimmed V and J ends, which lost 10 bases and 0 bases, there was a span of 21 bases. CDR3 length: 17 amino acids.

The chain employs TRBV10-1 and TRBJ1-1; unclear D gene. V was clipped by 6 bases and J by 6 bases, with 14 bases between them. The germline V gene has CDR1 WNHNN and CDR2 SYGVQD (reference sequence). The CDR3 is 13 residues long. The DNA for the CDR3 is TGCGCCAGCAGCGGGTCTATGGGCGCTGAAGCTTTCTTT. This encodes CASSGSMGAEAFF.

There are many counts of this clonotype. In nucleotides, the CDR3 is TGTGCCAGTATCTATAGAATAGGGGTAAATCAGCCCCAGCATTTT. This gives the protein CASIYRIGVNQPQHF. The V gene is TRBV19, the J gene TRBJ1-5, with D possibly matching TRBD1 (5 bases). CDR1 is LNHDA and CDR2 is SQIVND in the germline V gene (reference sequence). The CDR3 covers 15 residues. Between the trimmed V and J ends, which lost 7 bases and 4 bases, there was a span of 17 bases.

The rearrangement uses TRBV18 and TRBJ1-1; D is ambiguous. Trimming stripped 3 bases from V and 8 bases from J, with 13 bases between. CDR1 is KGHSH, CDR2 LQKENI, per germline. CDR3 size: 13 residues. The CDR3 nucleotides are TGTGCCAGCTCACCGAATACAGAGAGAGAAGCTTTCTTT. Residues: CASSPNTEREAFF.